One sample yielded the 9 T cell receptor beta chains listed below, sequenced in a study of T cell repertoires in ileal Crohn's disease. Sequencing was performed with immunoSEQ multiplex PCR; in TCRdb, only in-frame clones are kept and a portion is missing. This table holds 11,000 to 15,000 clones, just under 80% found once. Sequencing used ileal tissue. These TCRs come from an adult with Crohn's disease.

The sample holds one count of this clone. The CDR3 region is CASTNSGSKRNEQFF. The DNA of the CDR3 is TGTGCCAGTACCAATAGCGGGAGTAAGCGCAATGAGCAGTTCTTC. V is TRBV19 and J is TRBJ2-1; 9 positions match TRBD2. V was clipped by 7 bases and J by 6 bases; unmatched bases: 10. This CDR3 is 15 amino acids long. CDR1 LNHDA and CDR2 SQIVND come from the germline V gene (reference sequence).

In this sample, this clone turned up once. The V gene is TRBV5-1, the J gene TRBJ2-2; tentative D call: TRBD2 (6 bases). Germline V gene sequence: CDR1 SGHRS, CDR2 YFSETQ. Trimming cost V 4 bases and J 5 bases, with 15 bases left between them. The CDR3 extends over 15 amino acids. The CDR3 is CASSNTRGGTGELFF. In nucleotides, the CDR3 is TGCGCCAGCAGCAACACCCGTGGGGGGACCGGGGAGCTGTTTTTT.

Of note for this clone: Other nucleotide sequences from this sample produce the same CDR3. This chain uses TRBV18 with TRBJ2-5; a possible D gene is TRBD2 (5 bases). In germline, CDR1 is KGHSH, CDR2 LQKENI. CDR3 size: 12 residues. The V end lost 6 bases, the J end lost 2 bases, and 7 bases lay between the germline ends. CDR3 nucleotide sequence: TGTGCCAGCTCCCAGCGGCAAGAGACCCAGTACTTC. This gives the protein CASSQRQETQYF.

The J gene is TRBJ2-5, the V gene TRBV28; 9 bases fit TRBD1. Germline CDR1 is MDHEN and CDR2 is SYDVKM. The V gene end was trimmed by 4 bases and the J gene end by 2 bases; junction bases not matched to a gene: 5. CDR3 length: 15 residues. The CDR3 here is CASSSPGTGQETQYF. The CDR3 coding sequence is TGTGCCAGCAGTTCCCCCGGGACAGGGCAAGAGACCCAGTACTTC.

The rearrangement joins TRBV30 to TRBJ1-1; tentative D call: TRBD1 (6 bases). From germline, CDR1 is GTSNPN and CDR2 SVGIG (reference sequence). Trimming cost V 2 bases and J 6 bases, with 7 bases left between them. The CDR3 loop spans 11 amino acids. The CDR3 DNA reads TGTGCCTGGAGTCCAGGGGCTGAAGCTTTCTTT. Its translation is CAWSPGAEAFF.

The rearrangement links TRBV5-1 to TRBJ1-2; perhaps TRBD1 as D (5 bases). Germline V lookup: CDR1 SGHRS, CDR2 YFSETQ. The CDR3 is 14 residues long. V dropped 0 bases and J dropped 3 bases, with 9 bases sitting between them. CDR3 bases: TGCGCCAGCAGCTTGGCTCAGGGTTACTATGGCTACACCTTC. This sequence encodes CASSLAQGYYGYTF.

This chain links TRBV13 with TRBJ2-3; possible D gene TRBD1, 5 bases. CDR1 PRHDT and CDR2 FYEKMQ come from the germline V gene (reference sequence). The CDR3 is 16 residues long. Trimming removed 5 bases from V and 2 bases from J, with 17 bases in between. In DNA, the CDR3 is TGTGCCAGCAGCACCAACCGGAACAGGAACACAGATACGCAGTATTTT. It encodes CASSTNRNRNTDTQYF.

V gene TRBV6-5 combines with J gene TRBJ1-1, with a tentative D call TRBD1 (6 bases). Trimming took off 6 bases at V and 1 base at J, with 15 bases between the two ends. The CDR3 is 15 residues long. The V gene's germline CDR1 is MNHEY and CDR2 SVGAGI. The DNA of the CDR3 is TGTGCCAGCAGGTCACGAGGGACACCGAACACTGAAGCTTTCTTT. This sequence encodes CASRSRGTPNTEAFF.

This chain connects TRBV5-8 to TRBJ1-1, with D unclear. The CDR3 has 15 amino acids. V was cut by 5 bases and J by 0 bases, with 14 bases left in between. The germline V gene has CDR1 SGHTS and CDR2 YDEGEE. The CDR3 loop is CASSLMGEMNTEAFF. Written as DNA, the CDR3 is TGTGCCAGCAGTCTGATGGGAGAGATGAACACTGAAGCTTTCTTT.